The TCR beta chain described here comes from a study of cytomegalovirus exposure and HLA in healthy donors (TCRdb year 2017). Regarding the complete study: In an earlier analysis of some 610 of the donors, 276 Gb of sequence data and approximately 120 million unique TCR beta sequences from about 179 million T cells were reported. An early release covering 550 to 650 HLA-typed donors comprised approximately 290 gigabases of sequencing data and 65 million to 100 million unique TCR sequences. Of the 300 to 450 genotyped donors, less than 90% were placed in the genetic ancestry cluster associated with self-reported Caucasian donors. The study aimed to test whether cataloging public T cell receptors could reveal signatures of past pathogen exposure. The study profiled the T cell repertoires of under 700 subjects by immunosequencing and related them to cytomegalovirus serostatus. Besides the first cohort of roughly 640 subjects, a separate validation cohort made up of roughly 120 different subjects was used. To predict cytomegalovirus infection status, the study combined high-throughput TCR immunosequencing, statistical association of individual TCRs with disease status, and machine learning. To study patterns of TCR occurrence, a later analysis re-analyzed previously published TCR beta repertoires from hundreds of donors and added high-resolution HLA genotyping. In the later analysis, no new phenotypic data were used to find candidate immune exposures; instead, reliance was placed on TCR beta sequences and their occurrence across donors. In an earlier analysis of 587 of the donors, high-throughput TCR beta sequencing was used to judge whether each TCR beta V gene segment behaved as functional or pseudogenic. Donor age, sex, ethnicity and CMV serostatus were compiled alongside the repertoire data. In a later genetic analysis, genome-wide SNP genotypes for about three fifths of the roughly 670 donors were used, and that subset was treated as a discovery cohort. Every discovery cohort repertoire had been produced on one sequencing platform. Both class I and class II loci were covered by HLA typing, at four-digit resolution. The number of typed donors differed by locus: 629-630 for A, B, C, DRB1 and DQB1; 522 for DQA1; 606 for DPA1; and 400 to 480 for DPB1. Roughly five DR-DQ haplotypes were handled as single units for association and clustering, since linkage in the cohort was strong. Among some 400 genotyped donors of the cohort, an average of approximately 240,000 unique TCR beta nucleotide sequences was sequenced per donor, of which 15% to 20% were non-productive. What the work shows at the level of the full study, not this receptor alone: Because counts were too low, roughly 17 rarely observed V segments, including chromosome 9 orphons, were left out of the earlier analysis of some 640 of the donors. The authors suggested that the approach could potentially be extended to other disease states and immunological phenotypes. In a later analysis, HLA-associated TCR beta chains showed more clonal expansion and lower generation probabilities than non-associated chains that were equally common. In a later analysis, the rate of TCR association differed among HLA loci, with DRB1 alleles having the most associated TCRs and HLA-C alleles having the fewest. Most CMV-associated TCR beta chains appeared to be HLA-restricted in a later analysis, and the HLA associations seemed to be driven largely by CMV exposure. Across donors, most TCR sequences were observed very rarely, whereas some public TCRs were present in many individuals. Presence/absence analyses assumed roughly uniform sequencing depth across donors, an assumption that may not hold. A total of around 150 TCR beta chains were listed by the study as associated with cytomegalovirus. Because HLA typing was missing for some donors at each locus, association tests included only the typed subset. This cohort had only TCR beta chains sequenced, and the lack of alpha or paired-chain data limited which features could be detected. Correlated functional status among segregating V segments might reflect linkage disequilibrium, but an unknown experimental factor could not be ruled out. A later analysis associated 15,000 to 20,000 TCR beta sequences with specific HLA alleles at a false discovery rate of 0.05. In an earlier analysis of some 500 of the donors, most TCR beta V segments were observed in productive rearrangements about 90% or about 30% of the time, broadly matching IMGT annotations. According to a later analysis, parvovirus B19, influenza, CMV and Epstein-Barr virus appeared linked to several top co-occurrence clusters. In a later genetic analysis, a missense DCLRE1C variant was associated with V-gene and J-gene trimming of TCR beta chains, and the association was replicated in an independent cohort. Strong co-occurrence of HLA alleles, especially DR and DQ, made assigning TCR associations to individual alleles difficult. The only immune exposure information available for the cohort was CMV serostatus. A group of highly shared sequence variants was considered likely to be a technical artifact of the sequencing pipeline. A few of the identified cytomegalovirus-associated TCR beta chains were confirmed in vitro to be specific for cytomegalovirus antigens. Because the 87-base-pair reads could not distinguish some IMGT-functional V segments, including TRBV6-2 and TRBV6-3, those segments were excluded. A later genetic analysis reported fewer N-insertions in productive TCRs among donors in an Asian-associated ancestry cluster than the roughly 700-donor mean. A further reported finding was that TCR beta sequences accurately predicted the HLA-A and HLA-B alleles for most subjects in the first cohort. The classifier was reported to diagnose cytomegalovirus status with high specificity and sensitivity in both the original cohort and the validation cohort.

Libraries were prepared through the immunoSEQ multiplex PCR assay. For the multiplex PCR, a mixture combining 60 forward primers for TCR Vbeta segments and 13 reverse primers for TCR Jbeta segments was used. A multiplex PCR assay on genomic DNA amplified the CDR3 region of rearranged TCR beta genes. Amplified TCR beta libraries were sequenced as 87-base-pair reads on the Illumina HiSeq System. The study's own analysis went as follows. A later analysis tallied approximately 87 million unique TCR beta chains across the 700 or so repertoires, and about 10 million of those chains were shared by two or more donors. To remove PCR and sequencing errors, raw reads were error-corrected and collapsed into unique sequences using a nearest-neighbor algorithm that merged closely related sequences. Alignment of CDR3 sequences to IMGT reference sequences was used to assign V, D and J gene segments. For a sequence to be retained, a match of at least six nucleotides was required to both a V gene segment and a J gene segment. Rearrangements were classified as productive when the CDR3 lacked stop codons and remained in frame with V and J, and all other rearrangements were classified as non-productive. Following IMGT convention, CDR3 was defined as the stretch from the second conserved V-encoded cysteine to the conserved J-encoded phenylalanine. Sequences without an unambiguous match to a single V gene segment were excluded from the earlier analysis of about 600 of the donors. An earlier analysis of some 610 of the donors called V segments functional above 56.7% productive rearrangements and segregating when the between-donor standard deviation exceeded 5%. A statistical classification framework was built for diagnosing cytomegalovirus status from the catalog of TCR beta chain sequences. In a later analysis, V and J genes were assigned by comparing TCR nucleotide sequences against IMGT/GENE-DB human TR gene sequences. Using the TCRdist pipeline, a later analysis assigned CDR3 sequences along with most-parsimonious VDJ recombination scenarios. In a later analysis, each TCR beta chain was defined by its CDR3 amino acid sequence together with its V-gene family, and reads lacking a unique V-gene family were excluded. A later analysis removed 500 to 600 highly shared, low-generation-probability nucleotide sequences to deal with suspected cross-contamination and a sequencing artifact. In a later analysis, a clonal expansion index for each public chain was calculated from normalized within-repertoire ranks of inferred template counts. A later analysis computed generation probabilities with a VDJ recombination model fitted to out-of-frame rearrangements, and checked the results against IGoR. Hypergeometric tests were used in a later analysis to score TCR-TCR, TCR-HLA and TCR-CMV co-occurrence, with a repertoire-size bias correction applied to the TCR pairs. In a later analysis, false discovery rates were estimated by permuting HLA or CMV assignments 20 times. In a later analysis, co-occurring TCRs were grouped using DBSCAN, with TCRdist sequence similarity added in when clustering inside HLA-allele-positive subsets. Repertoires with fewer than 30,000 or more than 120,000 public chains were left out of co-occurrence clustering, as were several repertoires with anomalous nucleotide sharing. Held by TCRdb, this immuneACCESS table contains in-frame sequences only and omits some clones. Under half of the omission traces to an unresolved V gene where checked; the cause of the rest is unknown. D and trimming were read from the DNA, whereas the V and J calls and clone size are those reported in that table. The sample table records some 90,000 clones; about four fifths of these occur just once. The ten largest clones capture roughly 3% of the sample.

The cohort comprised around 690 healthy bone marrow donors. All cohort members were sampled while nominally healthy, although unrecorded immune exposures were likely present. The donor was CMV seropositive and was included in the group of 250 to 300 seropositive cohort members. Every donor gave a peripheral blood sample, and the peripheral blood mononuclear cells from that sample were used for TCR beta sequencing. The Qiagen DNeasy Blood Extraction Kit was used to extract genomic DNA from the blood cell samples. The cysteine opens and the phenylalanine closes a CDR3 of 13 amino acids. Solely the CDR3 DNA is kept, with 39 bases framed from the first base. In the germline V gene (reference sequence), CDR1 corresponds to SEHNR and CDR2 to FQNEAQ. A word on this clone: No antigen is known for it. The sample holds no much larger clone one base away, and base qualities are not on file.

The chain is encoded by TRBV7-9 joined to TRBJ2-5, with 9 bases aligning to TRBD1. The DNA end lines up better with TRBJ2-7; the J call may be wrong. This TCR derives from a female donor in good health and CMV-seropositive. Sequencing was performed on PBMCs. Here the CDR3 is given as CASSPDRGNEQYF. The nucleotide sequence is given as TGTGCCAGCAGCCCGGACAGGGGTAACGAGCAGTACTTC.